This T cell receptor beta chain was identified during a study of blood T cell repertoires in COVID-19. The wider study: Sample material is recorded as cDNA or gDNA derived from T cells, B-cell-depleted T cells, or PBMCs.

Clones were read by immunoSEQ multiplex PCR, and TCRdb kept only the in-frame ones, dropping some. The table records approximately 240,000 clones, roughly 87% of them present only once. The CDR3 totals 16 residues. Germline lookup yields CDR1 SGDLS and CDR2 YYNGEE. The V and J ends lost 0 bases and 0 bases respectively, with 10 bases between them. The chain combines TRBV9 with TRBJ2-1; no reliable D call. The sequenced sample consisted of PBMCs or T cells enriched from blood (not recorded which). The receptor was isolated from a woman younger than 45 with acute COVID-19. Written as DNA, the CDR3 is TGTGCCAGCAGCGTAGTCGGTTTTAGCTCCTACAATGAGCAGTTCTTC. Residues: CASSVVGFSSYNEQFF. The whole variable domain, remainder taken from reference TRBV9 and TRBJ2-1, is DSGVTQTPKHLITATGQRVTLRCSPRSGDLSVYWYQQSLDQGLQFLIQYYNGEERAKGNILERFSAQQFPDLHSELNLSSLELGDSALYFCASSVVGFSSYNEQFFGPGTRLTVL.